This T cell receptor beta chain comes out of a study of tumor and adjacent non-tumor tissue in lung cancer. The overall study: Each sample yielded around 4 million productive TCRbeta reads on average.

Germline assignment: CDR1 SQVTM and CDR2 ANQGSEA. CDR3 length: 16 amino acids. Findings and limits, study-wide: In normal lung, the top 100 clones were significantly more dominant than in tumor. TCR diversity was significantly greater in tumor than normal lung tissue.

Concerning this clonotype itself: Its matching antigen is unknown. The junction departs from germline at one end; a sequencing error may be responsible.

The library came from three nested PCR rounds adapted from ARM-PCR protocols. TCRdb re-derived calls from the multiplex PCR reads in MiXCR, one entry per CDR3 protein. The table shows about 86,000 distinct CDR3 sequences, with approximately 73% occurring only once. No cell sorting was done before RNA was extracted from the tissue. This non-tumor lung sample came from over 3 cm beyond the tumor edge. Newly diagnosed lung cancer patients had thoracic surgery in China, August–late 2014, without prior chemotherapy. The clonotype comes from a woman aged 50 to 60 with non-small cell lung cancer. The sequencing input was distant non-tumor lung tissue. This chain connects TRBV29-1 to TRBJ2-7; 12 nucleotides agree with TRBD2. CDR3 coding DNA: TGCAGCGTGAAACTAGCGGGAGGCGCGTTGATCTACGAGAAGTATTTC. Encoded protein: CSVKLAGGALIYEKYF.